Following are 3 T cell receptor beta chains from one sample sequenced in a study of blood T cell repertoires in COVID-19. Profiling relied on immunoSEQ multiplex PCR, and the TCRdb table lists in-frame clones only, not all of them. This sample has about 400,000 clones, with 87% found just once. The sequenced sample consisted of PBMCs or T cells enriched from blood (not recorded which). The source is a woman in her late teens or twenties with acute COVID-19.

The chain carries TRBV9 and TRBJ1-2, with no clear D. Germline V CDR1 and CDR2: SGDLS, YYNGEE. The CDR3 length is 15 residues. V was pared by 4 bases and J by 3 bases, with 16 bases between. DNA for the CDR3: TGTGCCAGCAGCCCTCGCGGTGACCTGGACTATGGCTACACCTTC. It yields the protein CASSPRGDLDYGYTF.

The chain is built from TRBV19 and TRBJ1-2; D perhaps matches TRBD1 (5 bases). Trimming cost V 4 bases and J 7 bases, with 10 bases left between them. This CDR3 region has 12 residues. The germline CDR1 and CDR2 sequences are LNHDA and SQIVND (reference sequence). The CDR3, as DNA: TGTGCCAGTAGTAGGGGCCTAGGTGGCTACACCTTC. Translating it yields CASSRGLGGYTF.

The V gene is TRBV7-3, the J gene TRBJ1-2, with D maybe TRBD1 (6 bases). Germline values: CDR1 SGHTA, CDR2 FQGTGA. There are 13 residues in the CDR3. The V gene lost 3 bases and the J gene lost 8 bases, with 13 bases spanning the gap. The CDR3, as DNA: TGTGCCAGCAGCTTCGAGGGGGAAGGGGGCTACACCTTC. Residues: CASSFEGEGGYTF.